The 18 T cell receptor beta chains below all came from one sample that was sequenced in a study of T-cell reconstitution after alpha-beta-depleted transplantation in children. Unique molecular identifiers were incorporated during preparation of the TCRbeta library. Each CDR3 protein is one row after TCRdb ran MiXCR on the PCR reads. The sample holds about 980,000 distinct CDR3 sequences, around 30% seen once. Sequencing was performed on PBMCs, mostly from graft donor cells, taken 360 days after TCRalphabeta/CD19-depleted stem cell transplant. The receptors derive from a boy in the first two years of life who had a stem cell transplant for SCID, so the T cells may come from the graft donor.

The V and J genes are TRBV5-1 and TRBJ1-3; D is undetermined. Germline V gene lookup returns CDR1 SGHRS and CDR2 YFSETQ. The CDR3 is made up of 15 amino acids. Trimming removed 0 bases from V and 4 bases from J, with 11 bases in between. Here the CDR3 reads CASSLDGSSGNTIYF. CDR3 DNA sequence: TGCGCCAGCAGCTTGGATGGCAGTTCAGGAAACACCATATATTTT.

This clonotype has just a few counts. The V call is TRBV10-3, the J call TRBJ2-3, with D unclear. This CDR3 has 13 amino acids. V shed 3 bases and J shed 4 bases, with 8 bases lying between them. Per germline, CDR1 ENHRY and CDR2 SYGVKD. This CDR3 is CAISDHTADTQYF. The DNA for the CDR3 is TGTGCCATCAGTGACCATACCGCAGATACGCAGTATTTT.

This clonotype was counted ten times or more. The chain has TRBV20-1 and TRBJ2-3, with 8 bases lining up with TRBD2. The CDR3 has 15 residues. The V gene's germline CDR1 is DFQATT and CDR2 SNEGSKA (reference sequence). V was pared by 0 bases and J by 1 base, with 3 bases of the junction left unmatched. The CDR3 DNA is TGCAGTGCTAGAGATAGGCGGGGGGGCACAGATACGCAGTATTTT. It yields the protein CSARDRRGGTDTQYF.

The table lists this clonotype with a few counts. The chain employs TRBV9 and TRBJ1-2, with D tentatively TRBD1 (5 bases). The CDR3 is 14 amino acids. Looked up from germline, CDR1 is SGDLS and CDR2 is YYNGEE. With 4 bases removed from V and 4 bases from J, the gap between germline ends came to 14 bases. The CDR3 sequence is CASSPDRFSYGYTF. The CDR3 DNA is TGTGCCAGCAGCCCTGACAGATTTTCCTATGGCTACACCTTC. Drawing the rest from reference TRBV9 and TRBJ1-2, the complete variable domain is DSGVTQTPKHLITATGQRVTLRCSPRSGDLSVYWYQQSLDQGLQFLIQYYNGEERAKGNILERFSAQQFPDLHSELNLSSLELGDSALYFCASSPDRFSYGYTFGSGTRLTVV.

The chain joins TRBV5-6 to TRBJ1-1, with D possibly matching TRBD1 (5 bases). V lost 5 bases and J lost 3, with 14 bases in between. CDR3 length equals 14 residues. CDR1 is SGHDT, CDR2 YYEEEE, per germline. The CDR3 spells CASRMGPRDTEAFF. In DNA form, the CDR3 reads TGTGCCAGCAGGATGGGACCCCGGGACACTGAAGCTTTCTTT.

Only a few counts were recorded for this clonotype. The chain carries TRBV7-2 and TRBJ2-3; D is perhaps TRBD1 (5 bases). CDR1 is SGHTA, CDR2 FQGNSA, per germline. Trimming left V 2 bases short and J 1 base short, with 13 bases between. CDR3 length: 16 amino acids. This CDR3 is CASSLMGPLGTDTQYF. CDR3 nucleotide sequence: TGTGCCAGCAGCTTAATGGGGCCCCTTGGCACAGATACGCAGTATTTT.

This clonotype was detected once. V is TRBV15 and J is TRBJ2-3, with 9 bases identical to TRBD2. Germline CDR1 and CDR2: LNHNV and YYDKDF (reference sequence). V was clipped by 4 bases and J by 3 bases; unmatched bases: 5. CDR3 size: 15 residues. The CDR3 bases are TGTGCCACCAGCAAAGGGACTAGCAAGACAGATACGCAGTATTTT. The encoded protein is CATSKGTSKTDTQYF.

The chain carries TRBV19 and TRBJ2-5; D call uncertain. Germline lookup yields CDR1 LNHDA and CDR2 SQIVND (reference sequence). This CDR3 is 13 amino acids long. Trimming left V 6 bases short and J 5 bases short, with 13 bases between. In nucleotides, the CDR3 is TGTGCCAGTAGCCTCTTGCGTTGGGAGACCCAGTACTTC. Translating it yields CASSLLRWETQYF. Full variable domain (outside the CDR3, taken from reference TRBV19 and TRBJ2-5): DGGITQSPKYLFRKEGQNVTLSCEQNLNHDAMYWYRQDPGQGLRLIYYSQIVNDFQKGDIAEGYSVSREKKESFPLTVTSAQKNPTAFYLCASSLLRWETQYFGPGTRLLVL.

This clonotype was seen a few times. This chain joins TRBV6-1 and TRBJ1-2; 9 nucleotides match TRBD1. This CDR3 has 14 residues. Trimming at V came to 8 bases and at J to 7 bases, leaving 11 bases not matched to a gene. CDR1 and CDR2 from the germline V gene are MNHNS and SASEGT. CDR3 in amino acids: CASGYLQGAGGYTF. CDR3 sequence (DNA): TGTGCCAGCGGCTATCTACAGGGGGCGGGTGGCTACACCTTC.

The CDR3 region is CASSRGSDSLSYNEQFF. The CDR3 DNA is TGCGCCAGCAGCCGAGGCTCGGACAGCCTCTCCTACAATGAGCAGTTCTTC. The chain carries TRBV5-1 and TRBJ2-1, with D maybe TRBD1 (6 bases). V was trimmed by 4 bases and J by 0 bases, leaving 17 bases between them. Germline lookup yields CDR1 SGHRS and CDR2 YFSETQ. The CDR3 sequence is 17 residues long.

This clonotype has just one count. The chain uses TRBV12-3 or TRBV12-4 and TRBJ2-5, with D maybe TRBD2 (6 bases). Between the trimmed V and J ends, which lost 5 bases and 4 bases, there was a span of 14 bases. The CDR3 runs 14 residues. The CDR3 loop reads CASSPAGPRETQYF. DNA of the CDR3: TGTGCCAGCAGTCCCGCGGGGCCGAGAGAGACCCAGTACTTC.

CDR3: CASSFDRDEQYF. CDR3 nucleotide sequence: TGTGCCAGCAGTTTCGACAGAGACGAGCAGTACTTC. This chain uses TRBV28 with TRBJ2-7, with a possible D match to TRBD1 (5 bases). The CDR3 is 12 amino acids. CDR1 MDHEN and CDR2 SYDVKM come from the germline V gene. V was trimmed by 3 bases and J by 5 bases, leaving 8 bases between them.

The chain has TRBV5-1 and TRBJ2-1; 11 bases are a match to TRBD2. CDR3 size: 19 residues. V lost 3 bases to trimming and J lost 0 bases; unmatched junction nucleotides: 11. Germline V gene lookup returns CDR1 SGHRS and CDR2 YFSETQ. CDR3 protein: CASSWNLAGGPSSYNEQFF. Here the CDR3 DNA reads TGCGCCAGCAGCTGGAATCTAGCGGGGGGCCCGAGCTCCTACAATGAGCAGTTCTTC.

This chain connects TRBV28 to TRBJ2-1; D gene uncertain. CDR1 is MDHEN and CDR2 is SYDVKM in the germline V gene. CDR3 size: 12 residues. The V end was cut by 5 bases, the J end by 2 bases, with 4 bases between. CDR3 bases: TGTGCCAGCAGTGACACCTACAATGAGCAGTTCTTC. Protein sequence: CASSDTYNEQFF.

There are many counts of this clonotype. The CDR3 DNA reads TGTGCCAGCAGTATCTCAGGGACTAGCAGTGGTGAGCAGTTCTTC. Protein sequence: CASSISGTSSGEQFF. The V gene is TRBV2, the J gene TRBJ2-1; TRBD2 matches at 9 bases. Looked up from germline, CDR1 is SNHLY and CDR2 is FYNNEI. This CDR3 is built from 15 residues. V was clipped by 5 bases and J by 9 bases; unmatched bases: 11.

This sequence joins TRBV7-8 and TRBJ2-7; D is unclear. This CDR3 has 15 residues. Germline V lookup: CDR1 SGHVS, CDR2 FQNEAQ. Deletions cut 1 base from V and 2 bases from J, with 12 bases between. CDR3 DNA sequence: TGTGCCAGCAGCTTAGTGGTGCAGTCGACCTACGAGCAGTACTTC. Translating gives CASSLVVQSTYEQYF. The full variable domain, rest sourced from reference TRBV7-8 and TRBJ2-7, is GAGVSQSPRYKVAKRGQDVALRCDPISGHVSLFWYQQALGQGPEFLTYFQNEAQLDKSGLPSDRFFAERPEGSVSTLKIQRTQQEDSAVYLCASSLVVQSTYEQYFGPGTRLTVT.

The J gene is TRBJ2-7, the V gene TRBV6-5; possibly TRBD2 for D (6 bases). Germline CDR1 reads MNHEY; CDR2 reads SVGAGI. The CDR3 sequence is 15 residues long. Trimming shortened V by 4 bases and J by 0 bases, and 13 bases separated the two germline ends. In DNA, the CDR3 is TGTGCCAGCAGTTTCTTAACGGGACTCTCCTACGAGCAGTACTTC. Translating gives CASSFLTGLSYEQYF.

For the CDR3, the DNA is TGTGCCAGCAGCTACCTCCCGCCTCTCGCGGGGGGAATGGATACGCAGTATTTT. This gives the protein CASSYLPPLAGGMDTQYF. The rearrangement joins TRBV3-1 to TRBJ2-3, with 8 positions matching TRBD2. The CDR3 is 18 residues long. The J segment lost 6 bases and the V segment lost 5 bases, leaving 19 bases of the junction unmatched. Germline CDR1 is LGHDT and CDR2 is YNNKEL (reference sequence).